These 5 T cell receptor beta chains came from one sample sequenced in a study of sequential checkpoint blockade in melanoma. Some clones are missing from TCRdb's copy, which holds only in-frame ones; the method was immunoSEQ multiplex PCR. The profile shows tens of thousands of clones, 75% to 85% of them singletons. Treatment defined: randomized to nivolumab then ipilimumab (arm A) or the reverse (arm B). This sample comprised CD8+ T cells sorted from blood (inferred from file names), obtained from a patient given nivolumab and ipilimumab in sequence. Receptors originate from a human donor with melanoma.

Here the CDR3 reads CASSDETGENTEAFF. For the CDR3, the DNA is TGTGCCAGCAGCGACGAGACAGGGGAGAACACTGAAGCTTTCTTT. This chain links TRBV2 with TRBJ1-1; TRBD1 matches 8 bases. The V and J ends lost 6 bases and 1 base, in that order; junction bases with no gene match: 7. This CDR3 is built from 15 residues. The V gene's germline CDR1 is SNHLY and CDR2 FYNNEI.

This clone appeared once. CDR3 loop: CASSSDSTIQETQYF. In nucleotides, the CDR3 is TGTGCCAGCAGCTCCGACAGTACGATCCAAGAGACCCAGTACTTC. The chain is built from TRBV7-9 and TRBJ2-5; TRBD1 might be the D (5 bases). CDR1 SEHNR and CDR2 FQNEAQ come from the germline V gene (reference sequence). V was shortened by 4 bases and J by 1 base, with 13 bases between the two germline ends. The length of the CDR3 is 15 residues.

This clone came up once. The chain recombines TRBV27 with TRBJ2-7, with TRBD2 matching 7 bases. The CDR3 contains 15 residues. CDR1 and CDR2 (germline): MNHEY, SMNVEV (reference sequence). J was trimmed by 2 bases and V by 3 bases; bases with no gene match: 7. CDR3: CASSFDPGGPYEQYF. Written as DNA, the CDR3 is TGTGCCAGCAGTTTTGATCCGGGAGGCCCCTACGAGCAGTACTTC.

The chain couples TRBV5-5 to TRBJ2-1; 11 bases align to TRBD2. Germline CDR1 reads SGHKS; CDR2 reads YYEKEE (reference sequence). CDR3 length: 15 amino acids. Trimming took 0 bases from V and 10 from J; bases not matched to a gene: 6. CDR3 sequence (DNA): TGTGCCAGCAGCTTGGAGGCTAGCGGGAGGCCCGAGCAGTTCTTC. This codes for CASSLEASGRPEQFF.

This chain joins TRBV6-5 and TRBJ1-2, with 7 bases fitting TRBD1. Trimming removed 0 bases from V and 5 bases from J; junction bases left unmatched: 6. This CDR3 contains 15 residues. Germline CDR1 and CDR2: MNHEY and SVGAGI. This CDR3 reads CASSYSEQGLYGYTF. The CDR3, as DNA: TGTGCCAGCAGTTACTCCGAACAGGGGTTGTATGGCTACACCTTC.